This TCR beta chain derives from a study of T cells in Graves' hyperthyroidism and ophthalmopathy. Amplified TCR beta CDR3 regions derived from RNA transcripts. The HTBI set primed first-round TCR CDR3 RT-PCR. TCRdb passed the multiplex PCR reads through MiXCR, listing each CDR3 protein once. The repertoire consists of hundreds of thousands of distinct CDR3 sequences, with around a sixth occurring once and the leading ten covering about a sixth. The ends lost 3 bases at V and 2 bases at J; junction bases unmatched: 6. The V gene's germline CDR1 is SQVTM and CDR2 ANQGSEA. The CDR3 totals 16 residues. The sequenced sample was blood. The clonotype comes from a woman aged 50 to 60 with Graves' hyperthyroidism that later progressed to Graves' ophthalmopathy. This rearrangement joins TRBV29-1 to TRBJ2-6, with 8 bases lining up with TRBD1. The CDR3 DNA follows: TGCAGCGTTGACGGGACAGGAGTTACTGGGGCCAACGTCCTGACTTTC. Its translation: CSVDGTGVTGANVLTF.